The 2 T cell receptor beta chains given below trace back to one sample, sequenced in a study of shared clonotypes between healthy human individuals. The protocol was immunoSEQ multiplex PCR, while the TCRdb copy is restricted to in-frame clones and leaves out a portion. The sample has approximately 530,000 clones, around 96% seen once. Sequenced: naive CD4+ T cells sorted from blood. Documented subset: CD45RA+ positively selected. These receptors were obtained from a woman under 40 in good health.

The chain uses TRBV28 and TRBJ2-7; 9 nucleotides match TRBD1. This CDR3 has 14 residues. The junction had 6 bases not matched to a gene; V was cut back by 6 bases and J by 3 bases. Germline V lookup: CDR1 MDHEN, CDR2 SYDVKM. The CDR3 loop is CASRPGQGRYEQYF. The CDR3 DNA is TGTGCCAGCAGACCGGGACAGGGACGCTACGAGCAGTACTTC. The full variable domain, with the rest looked up from reference TRBV28 and TRBJ2-7, is DVKVTQSSRYLVKRTGEKVFLECVQDMDHENMFWYRQDPGLGLRLIYFSYDVKMKEKGDIPEGYSVSREKKERFSLILESASTNQTSMYLCASRPGQGRYEQYFGPGTRLTVT.

V is TRBV6-5 and J is TRBJ2-2; a weak D match, TRBD2 (5 bases). Germline V gene lookup returns CDR1 MNHEY and CDR2 SVGAGI. With 6 bases removed from V and 9 bases from J, the gap between germline ends came to 11 bases. The CDR3 spans 12 residues. CDR3 loop: CASSPSRRELFF. The CDR3 DNA is TGTGCCAGCAGCCCTAGCCGCAGGGAGCTGTTTTTT.